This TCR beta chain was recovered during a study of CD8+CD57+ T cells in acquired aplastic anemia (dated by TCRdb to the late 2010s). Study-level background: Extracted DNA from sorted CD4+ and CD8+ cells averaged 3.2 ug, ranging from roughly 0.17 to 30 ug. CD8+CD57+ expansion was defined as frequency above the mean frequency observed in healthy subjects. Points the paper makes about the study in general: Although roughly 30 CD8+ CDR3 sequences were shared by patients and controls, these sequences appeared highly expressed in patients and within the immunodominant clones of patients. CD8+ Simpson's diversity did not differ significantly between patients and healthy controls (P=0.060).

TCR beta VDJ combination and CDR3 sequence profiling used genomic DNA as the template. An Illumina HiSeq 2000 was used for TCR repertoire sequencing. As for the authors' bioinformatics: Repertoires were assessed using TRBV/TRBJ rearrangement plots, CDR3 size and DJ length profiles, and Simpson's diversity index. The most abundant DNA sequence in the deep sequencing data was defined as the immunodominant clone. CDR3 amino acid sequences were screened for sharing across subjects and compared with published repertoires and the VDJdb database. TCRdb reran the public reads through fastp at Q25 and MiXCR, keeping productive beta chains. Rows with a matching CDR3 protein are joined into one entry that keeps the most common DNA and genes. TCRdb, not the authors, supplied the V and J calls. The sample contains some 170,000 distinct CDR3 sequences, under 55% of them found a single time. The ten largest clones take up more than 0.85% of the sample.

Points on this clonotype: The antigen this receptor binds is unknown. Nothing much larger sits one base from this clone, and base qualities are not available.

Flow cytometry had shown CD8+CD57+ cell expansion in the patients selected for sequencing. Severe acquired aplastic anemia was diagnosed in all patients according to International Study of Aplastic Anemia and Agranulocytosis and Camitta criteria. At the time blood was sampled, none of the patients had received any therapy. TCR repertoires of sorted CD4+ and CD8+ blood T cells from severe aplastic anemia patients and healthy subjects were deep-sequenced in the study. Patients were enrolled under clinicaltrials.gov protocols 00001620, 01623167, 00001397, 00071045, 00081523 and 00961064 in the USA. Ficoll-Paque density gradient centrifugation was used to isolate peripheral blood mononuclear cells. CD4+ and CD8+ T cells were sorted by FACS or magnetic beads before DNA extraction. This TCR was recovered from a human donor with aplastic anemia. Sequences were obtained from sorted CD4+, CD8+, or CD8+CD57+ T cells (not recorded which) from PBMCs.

The nucleotides read TGCGCCAGCAGCACGACAGGGAGCGAGCAGTACTTC. It translates as CASSTTGSEQYF. The V and J segments used are TRBV5-1 and TRBJ2-7; 7 nucleotides in the junction match TRBD1. CDR1 and CDR2, looked up from the germline V gene, are SGHRS and YFSETQ. The CDR3 runs 12 amino acids, cysteine and phenylalanine included. CDR3 DNA only is kept here, 36 bases in frame from base 1. Ends trimmed: V by 4 bases, J by 6 bases; bases unmatched to a gene: 4. Outside the CDR3, residues come from the reference TRBV5-1 and TRBJ2-7 proteins, so the full variable domain is: KAGVTQTPRYLIKTRGQQVTLSCSPISGHRSVSWYQQTPGQGLQFLFEYFSETQRNKGNFPGRFSGRQFSNSRSEMNVSTLELGDSALYLCASSTTGSEQYFGPGTRLTVT.